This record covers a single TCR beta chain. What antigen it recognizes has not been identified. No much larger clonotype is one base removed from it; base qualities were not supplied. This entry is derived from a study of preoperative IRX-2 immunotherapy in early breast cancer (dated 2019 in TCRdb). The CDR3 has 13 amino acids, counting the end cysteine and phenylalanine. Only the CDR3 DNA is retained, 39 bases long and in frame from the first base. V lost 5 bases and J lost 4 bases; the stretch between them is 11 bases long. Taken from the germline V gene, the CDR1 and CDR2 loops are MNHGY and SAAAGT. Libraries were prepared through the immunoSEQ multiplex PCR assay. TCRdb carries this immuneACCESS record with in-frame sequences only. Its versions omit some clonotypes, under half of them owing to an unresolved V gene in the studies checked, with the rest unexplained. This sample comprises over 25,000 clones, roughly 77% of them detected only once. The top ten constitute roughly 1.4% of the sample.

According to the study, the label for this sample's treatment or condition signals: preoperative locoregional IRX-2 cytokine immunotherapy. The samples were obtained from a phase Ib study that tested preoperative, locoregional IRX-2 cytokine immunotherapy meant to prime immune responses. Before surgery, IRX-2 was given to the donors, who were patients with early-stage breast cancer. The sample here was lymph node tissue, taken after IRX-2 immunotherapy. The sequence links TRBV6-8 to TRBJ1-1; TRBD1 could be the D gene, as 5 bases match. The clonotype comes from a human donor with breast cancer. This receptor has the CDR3 CASSARGPTEAFF. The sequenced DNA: TGTGCCAGCAGTGCCCGGGGACCCACTGAAGCTTTCTTT.